Following are 17 T cell receptor beta chains from one sample sequenced in a study of shared clonotypes between healthy human individuals (TCRdb year 2020). Libraries came from the immunoSEQ multiplex PCR assay. TCRdb retrieved this table from immuneACCESS and kept in-frame rearrangements only. Not all clones are present; in checked studies, unresolved V genes account for under half, and no reason is known for the remainder. For this sample there are hundreds of thousands of clones; about 74% appear just once. The ten largest clones represent less than 2% of the sample. Input material: memory CD4+ T cells sorted from blood. The sample's cell subset or site label, in plain terms: CD45RA-negative fraction. These receptors all come from a woman under 40 in good health.

The chain uses TRBV6-5 and TRBJ1-1; D is unresolved. The CDR3 extends over 12 amino acids. Trimming removed 6 bases from V and 2 bases from J, with 7 bases in between. The V gene's germline CDR1 is MNHEY and CDR2 SVGAGI. The CDR3 loop is CASRGPNTEAFF. CDR3 nucleotides: TGTGCCAGCAGGGGCCCAAACACTGAAGCTTTCTTT.

This clone appeared a single time. The J gene is TRBJ2-2, the V gene TRBV7-9, with D perhaps matching TRBD1 (6 bases). Trimming pared 4 bases from V and 0 bases from J, leaving 12 bases between. The CDR3 extends over 16 amino acids. Germline CDR1 SEHNR, CDR2 FQNEAQ (reference sequence). CDR3 loop: CASSSETGPNTGELFF. The CDR3 DNA is TGTGCCAGCAGCTCCGAAACAGGGCCGAACACCGGGGAGCTGTTTTTT.

The CDR3 sequence: CASSLVGQLNTEAFF. The CDR3 DNA follows: TGTGCCAGCAGTTTAGTCGGACAGCTGAACACTGAAGCTTTCTTT. The chain couples TRBV27 to TRBJ1-1, with TRBD1 as a possible D gene (6 bases). V gave up 2 bases and J gave up 0 bases, with 10 bases separating them. The CDR3 has 15 residues. Germline V CDR1 and CDR2: MNHEY, SMNVEV (reference sequence).

This clone was detected a few times. The CDR3 here is CSVQGDHTEAFF. The CDR3 DNA follows: TGCAGCGTACAAGGTGACCACACTGAAGCTTTCTTT. The chain joins TRBV29-1 to TRBJ1-1; D remains ambiguous. The CDR3 has 12 residues. Trimming took off 6 bases at V and 3 bases at J, with 11 bases between the two ends. The germline V gene has CDR1 SQVTM and CDR2 ANQGSEA.

The V gene is TRBV5-8, the J gene TRBJ2-5; D may be TRBD1 or TRBD2 (5 bases each). V lost 8 bases to trimming and J lost 7 bases, with 27 bases between them. This CDR3 contains 16 residues. Per germline, CDR1 SGHTS and CDR2 YDEGEE. This chain's CDR3 is CASTLGGRGPEGTQYF. For the CDR3, the DNA is TGTGCCAGTACGCTCGGTGGACGGGGCCCGGAAGGGACCCAGTACTTC.

This chain joins TRBV5-1 and TRBJ2-7; 11 bases line up with TRBD2. Per the germline V gene, CDR1 is SGHRS and CDR2 is YFSETQ. The CDR3 spans 15 residues. Trimming cost V 4 bases and J 3 bases; bases outside gene matches: 6. The CDR3 spells CASSTGTSGNYEQYF. The CDR3 region has the DNA TGCGCCAGCAGCACAGGGACTAGCGGAAACTACGAGCAGTACTTC.

The V call is TRBV6-5, the J call TRBJ1-5; D ambiguous. The CDR3 is 13 residues long. CDR1 and CDR2 from the germline V gene are MNHEY and SVGAGI. V was pared by 2 bases and J by 6 bases, with 8 bases between. The CDR3, as DNA: TGTGCCAGCAGTTACAGGGAAGGTCAGCCCCAGCATTTT. Its protein product is CASSYREGQPQHF.

The chain employs TRBV12-5 and TRBJ2-2; D gene unclear. Germline V lookup: CDR1 LGHNT, CDR2 FRNRAP. The CDR3 contains 15 residues. V dropped 1 base and J dropped 0 bases, with 6 bases sitting between them. Here the CDR3 reads CASGLGESNTGELFF. In DNA form, the CDR3 reads TGTGCTAGTGGTTTGGGGGAATCGAACACCGGGGAGCTGTTTTTT.

This clone was detected a few times. This chain joins TRBV27 and TRBJ1-2; perhaps TRBD1 as D (6 bases). Trimming left V 3 bases short and J 5 bases short, with 16 bases between. The CDR3 loop spans 15 amino acids. Germline loops: CDR1 MNHEY, CDR2 SMNVEV (reference sequence). This chain's CDR3 is CASSLVSTGTYGYTF. In DNA form, the CDR3 reads TGTGCCAGCAGTTTGGTTTCCACAGGGACTTATGGCTACACCTTC.

V usage is TRBV10-3 and J usage is TRBJ2-2; D is possibly TRBD2 (6 bases). V lost 8 bases, J lost 3 bases, and 13 bases lay in between. In germline, CDR1 is ENHRY, CDR2 SYGVKD. This CDR3 contains 14 residues. For the CDR3, the DNA is TGTGCCATCGGTGGGGGGATTGACACCGGGGAGCTGTTTTTT. Translation: CAIGGGIDTGELFF.

This sequence joins TRBV5-1 and TRBJ1-5, with D unclear. Looked up from germline, CDR1 is SGHRS and CDR2 is YFSETQ. The CDR3 sequence is 15 residues long. The V end was cut by 4 bases, the J end by 4 bases, with 15 bases between. The CDR3 DNA follows: TGCGCCAGCAGCGCGGACCCTTCCAATAATCAGCCCCAGCATTTT. Its translation is CASSADPSNNQPQHF. The full variable domain, completed using reference TRBV5-1 and TRBJ1-5, is KAGVTQTPRYLIKTRGQQVTLSCSPISGHRSVSWYQQTPGQGLQFLFEYFSETQRNKGNFPGRFSGRQFSNSRSEMNVSTLELGDSALYLCASSADPSNNQPQHFGDGTRLSIL.

About this clone: Sequence at one end of the junction differs from germline and may be a read error. The genes are TRBV14 and TRBJ2-6, with 8 bases identical to TRBD1. Germline V lookup: CDR1 SGHDN, CDR2 FVKESK. This CDR3 has 18 amino acids. The CDR3 here is CVSSLGQGVQTGANVLTF. The CDR3 nucleotides are TGTGTCAGCAGCCTAGGACAGGGAGTACAAACTGGGGCCAACGTCCTGACTTTC.

This clone showed up just a few times. The rearrangement joins TRBV5-5 to TRBJ1-2; 7 bases match TRBD1. The CDR3 runs 15 residues. Germline CDR1 reads SGHKS; CDR2 reads YYEKEE (reference sequence). Trimming cost V 4 bases and J 2 bases; bases outside gene matches: 8. The CDR3 here is CASSNPGQRNYGYTF. As DNA, the CDR3 is TGTGCCAGCAGCAACCCGGGACAGAGAAACTATGGCTACACCTTC.

This clone was detected ten times or more. The chain is built from TRBV28 and TRBJ2-5, with a possible D match to TRBD1 (6 bases). This CDR3 is built from 15 residues. CDR1 MDHEN and CDR2 SYDVKM come from the germline V gene. The V and J ends lost 7 bases and 5 bases respectively, with 20 bases between them. CDR3 bases: TGTGCCAGCACCAACCAGGGGACGTCCGGGGAGACCCAGTACTTC. Translating gives CASTNQGTSGETQYF.

This clone has more than one count but fewer than ten. Here the CDR3 reads CASSFYRDTIYF. The CDR3 nucleotides read TGTGCCAGCAGCTTTTATCGGGACACCATATATTTT. The rearrangement uses TRBV11-2 and TRBJ1-3; no definite D call. V shed 3 bases and J shed 8 bases, with 8 bases lying between them. Germline values: CDR1 SGHAT, CDR2 FQNNGV. CDR3 length equals 12 residues.

The chain combines TRBV25-1 with TRBJ2-1; 13 bases agree with TRBD2. CDR3 length: 18 amino acids. The V gene's germline CDR1 is MGHDK and CDR2 SYGVNS. The ends lost 5 bases at V and 7 bases at J; junction bases unmatched: 14. This CDR3 reads CASSTRGLAGASGNEQFF. The CDR3 region has the DNA TGTGCCAGCAGTACCCGAGGACTAGCGGGAGCTTCTGGAAATGAGCAGTTCTTC.

This sequence joins TRBV7-9 and TRBJ2-5; either TRBD1 or TRBD2 may fit D (5 bases each). The CDR3 sequence is 16 residues long. Looked up from germline, CDR1 is SEHNR and CDR2 is FQNEAQ (reference sequence). V lost 5 bases, J lost 1 base, and 17 bases lay in between. The CDR3 DNA sequence: TGTGCCAGCAGCCCACCCCCGGGGCAGGGCCAAGAGACCCAGTACTTC. Its protein product is CASSPPPGQGQETQYF.